The entry that follows covers one TCR beta chain sequence. Its cognate antigen is unknown. The CDR3 sequence is 16 residues long. Germline values: CDR1 MNHEY, CDR2 SVGAGI. V trimming: 4 bases; J trimming: 1 base; junction bases outside the gene matches: 7. This table comes from immunoSEQ multiplex PCR, and its TCRdb copy is limited to in-frame clones, with some not included. The sample lists 75,000 to 100,000 clones, about 90% seen once, with around 10% in the top ten. The data derive from a study of T cell responses to AZD1222 COVID-19 vaccine. Study-level findings and limits: Spike-specific TCR breadth and depth grew following two AZD1222 doses. White British ancestry dominated among donors, who included more females, and clonal diversity was possibly underestimated.

Source: peripheral blood, taken on day 0 of MenACWY control vaccination. The receptor comes from an adult in good health. J is TRBJ2-7 and V is TRBV6-5, with TRBD2 matching 10 bases. This chain's CDR3 is CASSFTSGASSYEQYF. The DNA of the CDR3 is TGTGCCAGCAGTTTTACTAGCGGGGCGTCATCCTACGAGCAGTACTTC.